The next 9 T cell receptor beta chains were all read from a single sample in a study of tumor-infiltrating lymphocytes in oesophageal squamous cell carcinoma. TCRdb recomputed calls from the PCR reads with MiXCR, one row per CDR3 protein. Of about 15,000 distinct CDR3 sequences in the sample, 53% were seen once. Sequenced sample: esophageal tumor tissue. Receptors originate from a male donor with esophageal squamous cell carcinoma.

The V and J genes are TRBV10-2 and TRBJ2-7; a possible D gene is TRBD2 (5 bases). This CDR3 is built from 15 residues. Trimming removed 10 bases at V and 2 bases at J, with 21 bases between. Germline V gene data show CDR1 as WSHSY and CDR2 as SAAADI. The DNA for the CDR3 is TGCGCCACCAATCTAGGCGAGGGAGCAACCTACGAGCAGTACTTC. Residues: CATNLGEGATYEQYF.

The chain employs TRBV20-1 and TRBJ2-1; 9 nucleotides match TRBD2. The J call may be wrong; the DNA end is better matched by TRBJ2-7. CDR3 length: 15 residues. Germline V gene sequence: CDR1 DFQATT, CDR2 SNEGSKA (reference sequence). The chain's CDR3 is CSASRGLAENYEQYF. As DNA, the CDR3 is TGCAGTGCTAGTCGGGGACTAGCAGAAAATTACGAGCAGTACTTC.

The chain recombines TRBV27 with TRBJ2-7; 8 bases line up with TRBD2. The CDR3 totals 17 residues. Germline trimming cut 5 bases from V and 1 base from J; bases unmatched to any gene: 13. From germline, CDR1 is MNHEY and CDR2 SMNVEV (reference sequence). In DNA form, the CDR3 reads TGTGCCAGCAGTAGACCGGGACTAGGCCTGGATTCCTACGAGCAGTACTTC. Amino acid sequence: CASSRPGLGLDSYEQYF.

This clonotype was detected many times. This rearrangement joins TRBV6-4 to TRBJ1-2, with TRBD1 as a possible D gene (6 bases). Germline loops: CDR1 MRHNA, CDR2 SNTAGT. V was shortened by 5 bases and J by 4 bases, with 11 bases between the two germline ends. CDR3 size: 13 residues. CDR3 DNA sequence: TGTGCCAGCAGTAGCGAGGGGGGCTATGGCTACACCTTC. Translating it yields CASSSEGGYGYTF.

The V gene is TRBV7-9, the J gene TRBJ2-1; 11 nucleotides line up with TRBD2. The better agreement between TRBJ2-7 and the DNA end casts doubt on the J call. This CDR3 is 15 amino acids long. Germline V CDR1 and CDR2: SEHNR, FQNEAQ (reference sequence). DNA for the CDR3: TGTGCCAGCAGCTCTAGCGGGGGGCCAAAGGTAGAGCAGTACTTC. Translation: CASSSSGGPKVEQYF.

V is TRBV7-6 and J is TRBJ2-1, with D uncertain. The CDR3 spans 16 residues. Germline V gives CDR1 SGHVS, CDR2 FNYEAQ. Trimming removed 5 bases at V and 0 bases at J, with 14 bases between. As DNA, the CDR3 is TGTGCCAGCAGCCCCTCAATCCTGAGCTCCTACAATGAGCAGTTCTTC. Translated, it gives CASSPSILSSYNEQFF.

This clonotype came up a few times. Since no conserved phenylalanine or tryptophan closes the CDR3, a read error is the likely cause. Because the CDR3's place on the DNA is in doubt, the DNA is left out and the CDR3 is given as listed by TCRdb. This sequence joins TRBV7-6 and TRBJ2-1; the DNA was not compared with TRBD2, the D call given in the table. The CDR3 contains 18 residues when both ends are counted. Germline V gene lookup returns CDR1 SGHVS and CDR2 FNYEAQ. The CDR3 region is CASSLARQGVDSPLHFGN.

This clonotype showed up many times. The J gene is TRBJ1-4, the V gene TRBV4-3; 11 bases fit TRBD1. This CDR3 has 18 residues. CDR1 is LGHNA, CDR2 YSLEER, per germline. The V segment lost 0 bases and the J segment 8 bases; nucleotides outside the gene matches: 11. CDR3 in DNA: TGCGCCAGCAGCCAAGAGGCTATGATAGGGACAGGGGGGGAAAAACTGTTTTTT. Encoded protein: CASSQEAMIGTGGEKLFF.

The CDR3 region is CASGSGGYSTDTQFF. The CDR3 coding sequence is TGTGCTAGTGGTTCCGGTGGATATAGCACAGATACGCAGTTCTTC. J is TRBJ2-7 and V is TRBV12-5; D not resolved. The DNA end is a closer match to TRBJ2-1, so the J assignment may be wrong. The V gene's germline CDR1 is LGHNT and CDR2 FRNRAP. This CDR3 is 15 amino acids long.